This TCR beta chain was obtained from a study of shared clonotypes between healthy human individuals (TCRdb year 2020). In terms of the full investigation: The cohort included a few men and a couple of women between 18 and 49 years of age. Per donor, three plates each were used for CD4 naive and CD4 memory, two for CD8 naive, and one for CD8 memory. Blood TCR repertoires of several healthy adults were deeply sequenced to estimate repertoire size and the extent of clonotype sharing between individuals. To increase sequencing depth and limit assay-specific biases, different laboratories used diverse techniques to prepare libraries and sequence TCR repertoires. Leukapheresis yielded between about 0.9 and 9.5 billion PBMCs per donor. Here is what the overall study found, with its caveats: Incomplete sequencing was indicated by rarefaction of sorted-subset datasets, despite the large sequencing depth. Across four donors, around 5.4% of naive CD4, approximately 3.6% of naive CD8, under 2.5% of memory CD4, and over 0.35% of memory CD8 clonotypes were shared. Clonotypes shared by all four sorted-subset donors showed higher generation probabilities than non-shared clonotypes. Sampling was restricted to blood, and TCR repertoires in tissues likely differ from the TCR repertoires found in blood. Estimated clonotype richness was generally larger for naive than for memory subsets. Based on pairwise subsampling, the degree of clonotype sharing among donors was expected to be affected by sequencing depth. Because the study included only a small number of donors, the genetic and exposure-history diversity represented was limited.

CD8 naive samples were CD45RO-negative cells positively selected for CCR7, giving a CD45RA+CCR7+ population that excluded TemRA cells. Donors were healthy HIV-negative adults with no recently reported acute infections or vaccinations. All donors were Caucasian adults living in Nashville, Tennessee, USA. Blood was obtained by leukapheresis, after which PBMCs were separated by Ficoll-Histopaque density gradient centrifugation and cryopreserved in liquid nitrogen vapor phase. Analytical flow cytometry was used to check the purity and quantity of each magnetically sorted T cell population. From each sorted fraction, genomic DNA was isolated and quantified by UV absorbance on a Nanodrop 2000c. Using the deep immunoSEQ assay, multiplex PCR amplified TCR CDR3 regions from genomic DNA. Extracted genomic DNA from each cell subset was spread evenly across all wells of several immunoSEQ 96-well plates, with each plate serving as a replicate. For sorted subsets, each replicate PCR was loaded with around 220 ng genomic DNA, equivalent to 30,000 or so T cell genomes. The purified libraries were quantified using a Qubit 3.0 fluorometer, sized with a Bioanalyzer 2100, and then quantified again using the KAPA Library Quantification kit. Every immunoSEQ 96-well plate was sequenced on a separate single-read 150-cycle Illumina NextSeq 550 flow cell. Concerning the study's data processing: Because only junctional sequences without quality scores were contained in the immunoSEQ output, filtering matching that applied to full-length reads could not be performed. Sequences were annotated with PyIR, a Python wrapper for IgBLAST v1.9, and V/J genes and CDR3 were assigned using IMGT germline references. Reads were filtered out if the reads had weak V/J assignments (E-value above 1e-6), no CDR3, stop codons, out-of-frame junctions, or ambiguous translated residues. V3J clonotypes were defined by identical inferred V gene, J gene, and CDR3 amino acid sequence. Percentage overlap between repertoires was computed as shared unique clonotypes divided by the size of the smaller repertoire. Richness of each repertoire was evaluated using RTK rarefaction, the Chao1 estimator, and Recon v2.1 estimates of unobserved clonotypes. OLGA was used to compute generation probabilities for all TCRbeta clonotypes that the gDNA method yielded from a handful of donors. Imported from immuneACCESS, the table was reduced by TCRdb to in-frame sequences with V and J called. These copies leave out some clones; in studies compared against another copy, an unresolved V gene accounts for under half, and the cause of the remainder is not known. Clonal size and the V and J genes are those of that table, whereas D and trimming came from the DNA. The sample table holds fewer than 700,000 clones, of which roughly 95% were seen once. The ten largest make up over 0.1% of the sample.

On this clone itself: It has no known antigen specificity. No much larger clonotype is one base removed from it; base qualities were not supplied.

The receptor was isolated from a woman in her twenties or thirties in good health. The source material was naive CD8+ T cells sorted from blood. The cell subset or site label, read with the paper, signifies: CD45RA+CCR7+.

The CDR3 corresponds to CASSLGQGAKYEQYF. The bases are TGTGCCAGCAGCTTGGGACAGGGGGCGAAGTACGAGCAGTACTTC. The sequence links TRBV5-4 to TRBJ2-7; TRBD1 agrees with 10 junctional bases. V and J are trimmed by 0 bases and 4 bases, and the gene matches miss 4 bases of the junction. Including the terminal cysteine and phenylalanine, the CDR3 comprises 15 residues. The sequence is cut down to CDR3 DNA, 45 bases in frame from base 1. CDR1 and CDR2 are read off the germline V gene (reference sequence) as SGHNT and YYREEE.